This entry is about one T cell receptor (beta chain). The data stem from a study of blood T cell repertoires in COVID-19. Study in general: The United States, Italy and Spain supplied acute and convalescent COVID-19 samples. Sample material is recorded as cDNA or gDNA derived from T cells, B-cell-depleted T cells, or PBMCs.

Germline V gene lookup returns CDR1 SGHAT and CDR2 FQNNGV. The CDR3 runs to 15 residues. Trimming pared 4 bases from V and 6 bases from J, leaving 15 bases between. Authors' methods: Estimation of nucleated cell counts was performed using reference gene primer amplification. Generated by immunoSEQ multiplex PCR, the TCRdb table keeps only in-frame clones and is missing some. V, J and clone size were drawn from that table, and D and trimming were deduced from the DNA. The repertoire has roughly 32,000 clones, about 91% of them found once; the top ten carry 9.9%. This TCR was sampled from a human donor with active COVID-19. The donor label of this sample is uncertain. The chain links TRBV11-2 to TRBJ2-2; tentatively, D is TRBD1 (6 bases). The sample taken for sequencing was peripheral blood. The CDR3 DNA reads as TGTGCCAGCAGCTACACAGGGTTGAGGGCCGGGGAGCTGTTTTTT. Residues: CASSYTGLRAGELFF.